This TCR beta chain was recovered during a study of T cell repertoires in cytomegalovirus infection. Looking at the study overall: TCR beta signatures that were public indicated CMV infection and matching HLA type.

Study-wide results and limits: CMV-specific TCR beta clonotypes restricted by HLA-C were the ones dominating the ex vivo response.

This clonotype was seen just once. Its antigen remains unknown. The junction shows a germline mismatch at one end, possibly a read error. Using its own MiXCR run on the reads, TCRdb lists one record per CDR3 protein. This sample yields fewer than 550,000 distinct CDR3 sequences, of which more than 25% are seen a single time; about 12% belongs to the top ten. Germline V lookup: CDR1 KGHDR, CDR2 SFDVKD. This CDR3 spans 16 amino acids. The receptor comes from a human donor in good health (CMV status not recorded). Some clones in this sample may be carry-over from other donors' samples. The genes are TRBV24-1 and TRBJ2-3, with TRBD2 as a possible D gene (6 bases). Source material: PBMCs. The CDR3 sequence is CATSDSVLAEPLGRFF. The DNA of the CDR3 is TGTGCCACCAGTGATTCCGTACTAGCTGAGCCCCTAGGTCGATTTTTT.